The 27 T cell receptor beta chains below were found in one sample sequenced in a study of human T cells and chemical hapten exposure. TCRdb recomputed calls from the RACE reads with MiXCR, one row per CDR3 protein. The sample lists roughly 180,000 distinct CDR3 sequences, 20% to 25% occurring once. Stated time point: patch test 1, 2 weeks after DPC sensitization. Treatment denoted: therapeutic diphenylcyclopropenone sensitization with weekly scalp DPC. The input for sequencing was whole blood, taken in connection with sensitization to the hapten diphenylcyclopropenone (DPC). The source is a woman aged 45-65 years with alopecia areata. Some clones in this sample may be carry-over from other donors' samples.

The sample holds a few counts of this clonotype. V gene TRBV28 combines with J gene TRBJ2-1; D could derive from TRBD1 or TRBD2 (5 bases each). Germline CDR1 MDHEN, CDR2 SYDVKM. The ends were cut back, 2 bases at V and 0 bases at J, with 14 bases in the middle. This CDR3 has 17 amino acids. CDR3 in amino acids: CASSLTGRVGSYNEQFF. CDR3 in DNA: TGTGCCAGCAGTTTAACGGGGCGGGTGGGCTCCTACAATGAGCAGTTCTTC.

This clonotype has only a few counts. This chain uses TRBV29-1 with TRBJ2-5; the match to TRBD2 covers 10 bases. The CDR3 totals 14 residues. V was pared by 5 bases and J by 1 base, with 4 bases of the junction left unmatched. CDR1 and CDR2 from the germline V gene are SQVTM and ANQGSEA. The CDR3 here is CSVRTSGTQETQYF. CDR3 DNA: TGCAGCGTTCGCACTAGCGGGACCCAAGAGACCCAGTACTTC.

This clonotype has just a few counts. V and J are TRBV6-6 and TRBJ2-1, with D possibly TRBD2 on 5 matching bases. The germline V and J ends were trimmed by 7 bases and 2 bases, with 9 bases remaining between them. This CDR3 spans 13 amino acids. From germline, CDR1 is MNHNY and CDR2 SVGAGI (reference sequence). The CDR3 DNA follows: TGTGCCAGCAATAGGGAGCCCTACAATGAGCAGTTCTTC. Its protein is CASNREPYNEQFF.

V usage is TRBV20-1 and J usage is TRBJ1-1; no clear D. Deletions cut 6 bases from V and 3 bases from J, with 14 bases between. In germline, CDR1 is DFQATT, CDR2 SNEGSKA (reference sequence). The CDR3 loop spans 13 amino acids. CDR3 nucleotides: TGCAGTGCGCACGGGGAGGCACACACTGAAGCTTTCTTT. This encodes CSAHGEAHTEAFF.

This clonotype was found a few times. The V and J genes are TRBV20-1 and TRBJ2-7; 7 positions agree with TRBD2. The CDR3 totals 19 residues. J was trimmed by 2 bases and V by 0 bases; bases with no gene match: 19. CDR1 and CDR2 from the germline V gene are DFQATT and SNEGSKA (reference sequence). CDR3 nucleotides: TGCAGTGCTAGAGATTTTCAGGCTAGCGGATACCGGAGGGCCTACGAGCAGTACTTC. Its translation: CSARDFQASGYRRAYEQYF.

The chain couples TRBV20-1 to TRBJ2-1; 7 bases map to TRBD2. V lost 5 bases to trimming and J lost 7 bases; unmatched junction nucleotides: 17. The CDR3 is 16 residues long. Germline lookup yields CDR1 DFQATT and CDR2 SNEGSKA (reference sequence). For the CDR3, the DNA is TGCAGTGCTGCAAACCTGGAGGCGGGAGATTGGAATGAGCAGTTCTTC. Its protein product is CSAANLEAGDWNEQFF.

This chain uses TRBV6-1 with TRBJ1-5; 7 bases are shared with TRBD1. The CDR3 loop spans 13 amino acids. Trimming cost V 7 bases and J 2 bases; bases outside gene matches: 2. CDR1 is MNHNS and CDR2 is SASEGT in the germline V gene. The CDR3 loop reads CASTQGGNQPQHF. CDR3 sequence (DNA): TGTGCCAGCACCCAGGGGGGCAATCAGCCCCAGCATTTT.

J is TRBJ2-7 and V is TRBV7-9; tentatively, D is TRBD1 (5 bases). CDR3 length equals 12 residues. The V gene lost 5 bases and the J gene lost 6 bases, with 11 bases spanning the gap. Germline CDR1 reads SEHNR; CDR2 reads FQNEAQ (reference sequence). CDR3 bases: TGTGCCAGCAGCACTCAGGGTCGCGAGCAGTACTTC. Protein: CASSTQGREQYF.

The chain uses TRBV5-1 and TRBJ1-1; D ambiguous. CDR3 length equals 14 residues. The germline CDR1 and CDR2 sequences are SGHRS and YFSETQ. V dropped 4 bases and J dropped 1 base, with 11 bases sitting between them. The CDR3 coding sequence is TGCGCCAGCAGCCCTAGGACCCAGAACACTGAAGCTTTCTTT. It codes for CASSPRTQNTEAFF.

This clonotype was counted only a few times. The CDR3 DNA follows: TGTGCCAGTACCAGGACATACGACAGCACAGATACGCAGTATTTT. It is translated as CASTRTYDSTDTQYF. This rearrangement joins TRBV19 to TRBJ2-3; possible D gene TRBD1, 5 bases. The CDR3 extends over 15 amino acids. Germline CDR1 and CDR2: LNHDA and SQIVND (reference sequence). Trimming shortened V by 7 bases and J by 0 bases, and 14 bases separated the two germline ends.

V and J are TRBV12-3 or TRBV12-4 and TRBJ1-5; tentative D call: TRBD1 (5 bases). V was pared by 3 bases and J by 7 bases, with 19 bases between. This CDR3 has 16 amino acids. CDR3 region: CASSLGRPQEGQPQHF. The DNA of the CDR3 is TGTGCCAGCAGTTTGGGACGTCCCCAGGAGGGGCAGCCCCAGCATTTT.

This clonotype was seen ten or more times. V usage is TRBV29-1 and J usage is TRBJ2-7; 8 nucleotides line up with TRBD1. The CDR3 has 12 residues. In germline, CDR1 is SQVTM, CDR2 ANQGSEA. CDR3 residues: CSVGQGSYEQYF. The CDR3 bases are TGCAGTGTCGGACAGGGATCCTACGAGCAGTACTTC.

The genes are TRBV2 and TRBJ2-5; D is uncertain. Germline assignment: CDR1 SNHLY and CDR2 FYNNEI. The CDR3 length is 15 residues. V dropped 1 base and J dropped 6 bases, with 15 bases sitting between them. In nucleotides, the CDR3 is TGTGCCAGCAGTGAAGACGACCAATTGGTGAAGACCCAGTACTTC. This encodes CASSEDDQLVKTQYF. Drawing the rest from reference TRBV2 and TRBJ2-5, the complete variable domain is EPEVTQTPSHQVTQMGQEVILRCVPISNHLYFYWYRQILGQKVEFLVSFYNNEISEKSEIFDDQFSVERPDGSNFTLKIRSTKLEDSAMYFCASSEDDQLVKTQYFGPGTRLLVL.

This clonotype was recorded a few times. The chain joins TRBV20-1 to TRBJ2-3; 7 positions match TRBD2. The V gene's germline CDR1 is DFQATT and CDR2 SNEGSKA (reference sequence). The V gene end was trimmed by 0 bases and the J gene end by 6 bases; junction bases not matched to a gene: 9. The CDR3 extends over 15 amino acids. The CDR3 protein is CSARERGGSPDTQYF. DNA of the CDR3: TGCAGTGCTAGAGAAAGGGGCGGGAGTCCTGATACGCAGTATTTT.

This clonotype was detected a few times. The CDR3, as DNA: TGTGCCAGCAGCTTAAGGCTAGCGGGAGTTGGAAATGAGCAGTTCTTC. It codes for CASSLRLAGVGNEQFF. The chain recombines TRBV13 with TRBJ2-1, with TRBD2 matching 10 bases. Germline CDR1 is PRHDT and CDR2 is FYEKMQ (reference sequence). The length of the CDR3 is 16 residues. The J segment lost 7 bases and the V segment lost 2 bases, leaving 8 bases of the junction unmatched.

This chain connects TRBV5-1 to TRBJ2-5; perhaps TRBD1 as D (5 bases). CDR1 is SGHRS and CDR2 is YFSETQ in the germline V gene. V was pared by 3 bases and J by 5 bases, with 17 bases between. This CDR3 contains 15 residues. The chain's CDR3 is CASSSQGIFSETQYF. Here the CDR3 DNA reads TGCGCCAGCAGCTCGCAGGGTATTTTTTCGGAGACCCAGTACTTC.

The rearrangement uses TRBV11-2 and TRBJ2-3, with D possibly matching TRBD1 (6 bases). Trimming pared 4 bases from V and 7 bases from J, leaving 24 bases between. Germline V gene sequence: CDR1 SGHAT, CDR2 FQNNGV. The CDR3 is 17 amino acids. As DNA, the CDR3 is TGTGCCAGCAGCTCTAATCCCTGGGGGCGATCCACGAATACGCAGTATTTT. Protein: CASSSNPWGRSTNTQYF.

In its sample, this clonotype was seen a few times. The V and J genes are TRBV29-1 and TRBJ2-3, with 8 bases aligning to TRBD2. The CDR3 is 14 residues long. V was clipped by 5 bases and J by 2 bases; unmatched bases: 6. The germline CDR1 and CDR2 sequences are SQVTM and ANQGSEA. CDR3: CSVTSGSTTDTQYF. The CDR3 nucleotides read TGCAGCGTTACAAGCGGGAGTACCACAGATACGCAGTATTTT.

V is TRBV7-9 and J is TRBJ1-1; TRBD1 matches at 8 bases. The germline V gene encodes CDR1 SEHNR and CDR2 FQNEAQ (reference sequence). J was trimmed by 5 bases and V by 4 bases; bases with no gene match: 6. The CDR3 extends over 14 amino acids. The CDR3 nucleotides are TGTGCCAGCAGCTGGGCAGGGGGCAAAACTGAAGCTTTCTTT. Protein sequence: CASSWAGGKTEAFF.

This clonotype appeared a few times. This chain uses TRBV20-1 with TRBJ1-1; D unresolved. V lost 3 bases and J 8 bases, leaving 10 bases between the germline ends. This CDR3 spans 11 amino acids. Germline V gene data show CDR1 as DFQATT and CDR2 as SNEGSKA (reference sequence). The CDR3 nucleotides are TGCAGTGCTAGTCTCTTCTCCGAAGCTTTCTTT. This encodes CSASLFSEAFF.

The rearrangement joins TRBV29-1 to TRBJ2-2, with D perhaps TRBD1 (6 bases). The CDR3 has 14 amino acids. V was clipped by 2 bases and J by 5 bases, with 12 bases between them. CDR1 is SQVTM and CDR2 is ANQGSEA in the germline V gene. The CDR3 is CSVEPPGVTGELFF. CDR3 coding DNA: TGCAGCGTTGAACCCCCAGGGGTTACCGGGGAGCTGTTTTTT.

In its sample, this clonotype was seen a few times. The V and J genes are TRBV5-5 and TRBJ1-6; D might be TRBD1 (5 bases). V was trimmed by 3 bases and J by 8 bases, leaving 12 bases between them. The germline V gene encodes CDR1 SGHKS and CDR2 YYEKEE (reference sequence). This CDR3 spans 14 amino acids. The CDR3 DNA is TGTGCCAGCAGCTACATGCAGGGAGATTCACCCCTCCACTTT. It yields the protein CASSYMQGDSPLHF.

The chain uses TRBV7-9 and TRBJ1-1; D is unclear. CDR1 SEHNR and CDR2 FQNEAQ come from the germline V gene (reference sequence). The CDR3 length is 12 residues. Between the trimmed V and J ends, which lost 3 bases and 5 bases, there was a span of 7 bases. CDR3: CASSFGLTEAFF. CDR3 DNA sequence: TGTGCCAGCAGCTTCGGATTGACTGAAGCTTTCTTT.

The chain employs TRBV5-1 and TRBJ1-1; D possibly corresponds to TRBD1 (6 bases). The CDR3 has 14 amino acids. V was shortened by 1 base and J by 7 bases, with 14 bases between the two germline ends. Germline V CDR1 and CDR2: SGHRS, YFSETQ. In DNA, the CDR3 is TGCGCCAGCAGCTTGATGCCACAGGGAGGTGAAGCTTTCTTT. Translating gives CASSLMPQGGEAFF.

This rearrangement joins TRBV2 to TRBJ1-4, with D uncertain. Per the germline V gene, CDR1 is SNHLY and CDR2 is FYNNEI. The CDR3 totals 15 residues. V lost 0 bases and J lost 8, with 13 bases in between. The DNA for the CDR3 is TGTGCCAGCAGTGAAGCCAGCGTCCCACGAGAAAAACTGTTTTTT. Its translation is CASSEASVPREKLFF.

The chain has TRBV12-3 or TRBV12-4 and TRBJ1-2; D is uncertain. V was trimmed by 3 bases and J by 7 bases, leaving 12 bases between them. The CDR3 covers 13 residues. CDR3 nucleotides: TGTGCCAGCAGTTTGAAGGTTTTAAGTGGCTACACCTTC. This translates into CASSLKVLSGYTF.

The chain is built from TRBV11-1 and TRBJ2-1; D ambiguous. Trimming took 4 bases from V and 5 from J, leaving 9 bases between them. The CDR3 extends over 13 amino acids. Looked up from germline, CDR1 is SGHAT and CDR2 is FQDESV (reference sequence). DNA for the CDR3: TGTGCCAGCAGCTACCTAGGAAACAATGAGCAGTTCTTC. This sequence encodes CASSYLGNNEQFF. Variable domain in full (rest from reference TRBV11-1 and TRBJ2-1): EAEVAQSPRYKITEKSQAVAFWCDPISGHATLYWYRQILGQGPELLVQFQDESVVDDSQLPKDRFSAERLKGVDSTLKIQPAELGDSAMYLCASSYLGNNEQFFGPGTRLTVL.